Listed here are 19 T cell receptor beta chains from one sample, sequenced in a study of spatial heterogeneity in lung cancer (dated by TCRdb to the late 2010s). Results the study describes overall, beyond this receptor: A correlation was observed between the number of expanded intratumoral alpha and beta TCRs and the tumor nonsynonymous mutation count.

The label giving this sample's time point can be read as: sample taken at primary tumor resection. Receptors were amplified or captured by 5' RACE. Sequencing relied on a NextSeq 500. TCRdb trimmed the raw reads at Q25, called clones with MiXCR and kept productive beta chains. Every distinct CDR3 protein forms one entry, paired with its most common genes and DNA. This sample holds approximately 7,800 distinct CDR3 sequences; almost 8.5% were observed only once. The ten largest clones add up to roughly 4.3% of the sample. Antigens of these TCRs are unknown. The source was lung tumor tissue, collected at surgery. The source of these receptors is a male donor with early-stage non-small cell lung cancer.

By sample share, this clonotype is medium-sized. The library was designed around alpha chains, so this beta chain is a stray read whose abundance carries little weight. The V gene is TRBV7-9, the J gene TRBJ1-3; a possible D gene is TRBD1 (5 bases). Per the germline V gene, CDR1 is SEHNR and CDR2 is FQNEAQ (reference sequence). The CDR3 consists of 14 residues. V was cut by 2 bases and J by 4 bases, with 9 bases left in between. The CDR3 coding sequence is TGTGCCAGCAGCTTACAGGGTTCCGGAAACACCATATATTTT. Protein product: CASSLQGSGNTIYF. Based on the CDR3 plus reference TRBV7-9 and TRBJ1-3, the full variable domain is DTGVSQNPRHKITKRGQNVTFRCDPISEHNRLYWYRQTLGQGPEFLTYFQNEAQLEKSRLLSDRFSAERPKGSFSTLEIQRTEQGDSAMYLCASSLQGSGNTIYFGEGSWLTVV.

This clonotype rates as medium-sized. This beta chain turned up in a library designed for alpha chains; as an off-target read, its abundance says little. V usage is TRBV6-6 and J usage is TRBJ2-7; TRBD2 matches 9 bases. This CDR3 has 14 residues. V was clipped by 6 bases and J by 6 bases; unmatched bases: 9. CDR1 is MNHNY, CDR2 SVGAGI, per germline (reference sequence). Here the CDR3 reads CASSDGTSSSEQYF. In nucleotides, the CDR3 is TGTGCCAGCAGCGACGGGACTAGCTCCAGCGAGCAGTACTTC.

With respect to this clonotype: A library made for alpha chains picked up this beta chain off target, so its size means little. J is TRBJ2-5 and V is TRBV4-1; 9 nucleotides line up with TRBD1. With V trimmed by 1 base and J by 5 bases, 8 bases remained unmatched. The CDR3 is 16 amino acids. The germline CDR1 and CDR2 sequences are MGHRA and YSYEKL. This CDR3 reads CASSQVPTGGLETQYF. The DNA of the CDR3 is TGCGCCAGCAGCCAAGTTCCGACAGGGGGACTGGAGACCCAGTACTTC.

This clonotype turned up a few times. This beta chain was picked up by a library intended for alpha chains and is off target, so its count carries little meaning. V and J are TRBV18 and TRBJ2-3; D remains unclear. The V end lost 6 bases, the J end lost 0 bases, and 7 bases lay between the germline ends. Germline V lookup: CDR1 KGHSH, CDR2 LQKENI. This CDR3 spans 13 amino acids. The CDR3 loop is CASSYGSTDTQYF. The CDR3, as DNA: TGTGCCAGCTCCTACGGTAGCACAGATACGCAGTATTTT.

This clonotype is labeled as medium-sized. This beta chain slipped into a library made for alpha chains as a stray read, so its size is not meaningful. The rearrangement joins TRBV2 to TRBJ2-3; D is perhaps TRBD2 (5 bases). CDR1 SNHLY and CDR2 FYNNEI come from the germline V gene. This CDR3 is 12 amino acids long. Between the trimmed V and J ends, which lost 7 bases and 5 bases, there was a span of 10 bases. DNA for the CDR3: TGTGCCAGCATTCTCGCGGGAGATACGCAGTATTTT. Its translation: CASILAGDTQYF.

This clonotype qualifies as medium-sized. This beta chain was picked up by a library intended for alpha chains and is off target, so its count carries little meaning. CDR3 sequence: CASSYGGGAFF. The CDR3 DNA reads as TGTGCCAGCAGTTATGGAGGAGGAGCTTTCTTT. This chain links TRBV6-5 with TRBJ1-1; D unresolved. CDR3 length equals 11 residues. Germline CDR1 is MNHEY and CDR2 is SVGAGI. Trimming took 3 bases from V and 10 from J, leaving 9 bases between them.

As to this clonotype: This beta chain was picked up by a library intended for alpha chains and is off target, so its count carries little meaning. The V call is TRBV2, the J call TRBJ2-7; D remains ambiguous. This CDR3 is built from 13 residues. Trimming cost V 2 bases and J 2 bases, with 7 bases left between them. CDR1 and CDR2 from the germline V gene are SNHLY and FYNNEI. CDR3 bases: TGTGCCAGCAGTGAAACCGACCCCTACGAGCAGTACTTC. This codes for CASSETDPYEQYF.

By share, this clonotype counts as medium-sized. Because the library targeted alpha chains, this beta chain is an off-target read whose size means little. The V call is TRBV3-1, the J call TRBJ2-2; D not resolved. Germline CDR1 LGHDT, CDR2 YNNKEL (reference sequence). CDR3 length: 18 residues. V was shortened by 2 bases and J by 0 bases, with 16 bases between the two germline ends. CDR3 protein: CASSQLPVGSTNTGELFF. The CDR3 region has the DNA TGTGCCAGCAGCCAACTGCCAGTTGGGTCGACGAACACCGGGGAGCTGTTTTTT. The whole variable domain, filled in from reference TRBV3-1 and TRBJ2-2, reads DTAVSQTPKYLVTQMGNDKSIKCEQNLGHDTMYWYKQDSKKFLKIMFSYNNKELIINETVPNRFSPKSPDKAHLNLHINSLELGDSAVYFCASSQLPVGSTNTGELFFGEGSRLTVL.

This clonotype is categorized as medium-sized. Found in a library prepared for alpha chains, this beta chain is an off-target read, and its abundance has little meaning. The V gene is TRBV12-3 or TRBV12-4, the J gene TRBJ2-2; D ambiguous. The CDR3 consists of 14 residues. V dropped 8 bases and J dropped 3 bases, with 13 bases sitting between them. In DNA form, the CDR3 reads TGTGCCAGCTCCATTGGGTCCCACACCGGGGAGCTGTTTTTT. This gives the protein CASSIGSHTGELFF.

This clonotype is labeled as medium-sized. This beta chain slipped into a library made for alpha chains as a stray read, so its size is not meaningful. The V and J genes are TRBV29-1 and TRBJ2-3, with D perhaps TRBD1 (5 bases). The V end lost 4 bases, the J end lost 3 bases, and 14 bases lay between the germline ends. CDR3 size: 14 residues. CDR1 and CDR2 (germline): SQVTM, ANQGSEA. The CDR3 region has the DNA TGCAGCGTTGTCTGGGGCAGGGCTACAGATACGCAGTATTTT. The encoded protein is CSVVWGRATDTQYF.

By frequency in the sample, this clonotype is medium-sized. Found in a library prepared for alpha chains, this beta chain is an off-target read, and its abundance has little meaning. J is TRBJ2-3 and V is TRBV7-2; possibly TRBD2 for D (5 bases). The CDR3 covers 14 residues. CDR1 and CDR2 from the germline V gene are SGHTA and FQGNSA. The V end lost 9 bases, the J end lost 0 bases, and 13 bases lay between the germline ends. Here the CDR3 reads CASGRDPSTDTQYF. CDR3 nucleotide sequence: TGTGCCAGTGGACGGGATCCTAGCACAGATACGCAGTATTTT.

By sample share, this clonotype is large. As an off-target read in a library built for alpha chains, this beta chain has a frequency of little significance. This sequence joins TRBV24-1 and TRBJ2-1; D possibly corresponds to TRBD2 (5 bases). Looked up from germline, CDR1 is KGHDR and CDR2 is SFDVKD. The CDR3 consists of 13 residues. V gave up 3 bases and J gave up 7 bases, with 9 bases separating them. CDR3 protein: CATSDPGSNEQFF. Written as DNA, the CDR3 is TGTGCCACCAGTGATCCGGGGTCAAATGAGCAGTTCTTC.

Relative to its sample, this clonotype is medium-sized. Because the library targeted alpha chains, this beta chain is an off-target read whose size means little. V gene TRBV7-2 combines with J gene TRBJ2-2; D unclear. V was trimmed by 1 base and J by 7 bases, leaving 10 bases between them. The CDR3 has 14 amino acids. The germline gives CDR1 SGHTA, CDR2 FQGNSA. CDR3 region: CASSLVVTHGELFF. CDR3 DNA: TGTGCCAGCAGCTTAGTTGTCACGCACGGGGAGCTGTTTTTT.

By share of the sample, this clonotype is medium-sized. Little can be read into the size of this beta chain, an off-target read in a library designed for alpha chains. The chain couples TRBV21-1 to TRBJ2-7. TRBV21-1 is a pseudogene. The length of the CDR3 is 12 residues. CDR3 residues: CASSTVAYEQYF. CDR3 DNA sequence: TGTGCCAGCAGCACGGTTGCCTACGAGCAGTACTTC.

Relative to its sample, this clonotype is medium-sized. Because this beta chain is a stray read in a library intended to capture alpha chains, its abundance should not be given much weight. CDR3 region: CASSPPGGGSIGTGELFF. In nucleotides, the CDR3 is TGTGCCAGCAGCCCCCCCGGGGGCGGGAGCATTGGGACCGGGGAGCTGTTTTTT. This chain connects TRBV7-9 to TRBJ2-2, with D perhaps TRBD2 (7 bases). The germline V gene encodes CDR1 SEHNR and CDR2 FQNEAQ (reference sequence). Deletions cut 5 bases from V and 5 bases from J, with 24 bases between. The CDR3 is made up of 18 amino acids.

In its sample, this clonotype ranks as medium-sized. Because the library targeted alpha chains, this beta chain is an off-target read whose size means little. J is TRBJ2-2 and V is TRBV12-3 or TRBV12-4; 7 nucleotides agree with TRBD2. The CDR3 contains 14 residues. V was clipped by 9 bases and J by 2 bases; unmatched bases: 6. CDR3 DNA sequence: TGTGCCAGTTCCAAGCGGGGAAACACCGGGGAGCTGTTTTTT. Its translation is CASSKRGNTGELFF.

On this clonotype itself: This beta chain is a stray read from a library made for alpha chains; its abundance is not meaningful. The CDR3 nucleotides read TGTGCCAGCAGCACTCCAGCAGAGACCCAGTACTTC. Its protein product is CASSTPAETQYF. This chain links TRBV7-6 with TRBJ2-5; D unclear. Trimming removed 5 bases from V and 4 bases from J, with 8 bases in between. CDR3 size: 12 residues. The V gene's germline CDR1 is SGHVS and CDR2 FNYEAQ.

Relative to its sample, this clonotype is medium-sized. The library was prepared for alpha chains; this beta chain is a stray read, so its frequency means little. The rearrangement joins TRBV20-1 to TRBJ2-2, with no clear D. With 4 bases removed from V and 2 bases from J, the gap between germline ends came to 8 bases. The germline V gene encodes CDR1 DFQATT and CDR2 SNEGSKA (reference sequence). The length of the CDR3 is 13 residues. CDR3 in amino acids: CSANAVNTGELFF. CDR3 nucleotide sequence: TGCAGTGCTAACGCGGTAAACACCGGGGAGCTGTTTTTT.

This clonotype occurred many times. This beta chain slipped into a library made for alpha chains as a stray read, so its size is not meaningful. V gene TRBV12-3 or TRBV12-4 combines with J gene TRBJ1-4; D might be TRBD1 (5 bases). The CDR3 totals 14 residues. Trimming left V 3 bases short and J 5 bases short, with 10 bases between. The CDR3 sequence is CASSLGGRNEKLFF. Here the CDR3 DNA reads TGTGCCAGCAGTTTGGGGGGGAGAAATGAAAAACTGTTTTTT.